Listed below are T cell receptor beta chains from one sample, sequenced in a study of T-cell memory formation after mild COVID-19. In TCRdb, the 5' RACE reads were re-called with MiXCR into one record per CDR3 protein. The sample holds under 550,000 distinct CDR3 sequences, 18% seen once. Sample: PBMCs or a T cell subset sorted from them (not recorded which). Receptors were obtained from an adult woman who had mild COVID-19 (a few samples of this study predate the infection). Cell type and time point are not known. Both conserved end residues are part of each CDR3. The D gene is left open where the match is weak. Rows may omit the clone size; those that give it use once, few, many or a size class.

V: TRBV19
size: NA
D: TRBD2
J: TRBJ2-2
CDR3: CASSIAGGRSTGELFF
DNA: TGTGCCAGTAGTATAGCGGGCGGGAGGTCCACCGGGGAGCTGTTTTTT

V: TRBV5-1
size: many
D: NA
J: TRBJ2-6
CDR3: CASSLDGANVLTF
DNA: TGCGCCAGCAGCTTGGATGGGGCCAACGTCCTGACTTTC

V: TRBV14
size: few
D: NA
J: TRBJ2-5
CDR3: CASSQPGLLGTQYF
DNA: TGTGCCAGCAGCCAACCGGGCCTGCTGGGAACCCAGTACTTC

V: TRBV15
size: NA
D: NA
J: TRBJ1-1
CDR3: CATSRDWATEAFF
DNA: TGTGCCACCAGCAGAGATTGGGCCACTGAAGCTTTCTTT

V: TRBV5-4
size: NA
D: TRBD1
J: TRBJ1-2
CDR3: CASSLAGRGPRGYTF
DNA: TGTGCCAGCAGCTTGGCCGGCAGGGGGCCCCGTGGCTACACCTTC

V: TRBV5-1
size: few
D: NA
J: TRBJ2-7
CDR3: CASQGGDHGYEQYF
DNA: TGCGCCAGTCAAGGGGGAGATCATGGGTACGAGCAGTACTTC

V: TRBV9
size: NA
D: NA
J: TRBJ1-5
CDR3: CASSAGGQPNQPQHF
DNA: TGTGCCAGCAGCGCGGGGGGGCAGCCCAATCAGCCCCAGCATTTT

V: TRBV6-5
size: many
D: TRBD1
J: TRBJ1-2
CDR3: CASSRGTGKSPGYTF
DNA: TGTGCCAGCAGTCGGGGGACAGGGAAAAGTCCTGGCTACACCTTC

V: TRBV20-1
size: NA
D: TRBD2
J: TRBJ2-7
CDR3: CSALSSGGSYEQYF
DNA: TGCAGTGCCCTATCTAGCGGGGGCTCCTACGAGCAGTACTTC

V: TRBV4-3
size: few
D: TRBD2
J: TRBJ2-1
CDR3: CASSRRLADDYNEQFF
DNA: TGCGCCAGCAGCCGGAGACTAGCAGATGACTACAATGAGCAGTTCTTC

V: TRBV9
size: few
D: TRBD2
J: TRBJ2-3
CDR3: CASSVGLAGDTQYF
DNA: TGTGCCAGCAGCGTCGGGCTAGCGGGGGATACGCAGTATTTT

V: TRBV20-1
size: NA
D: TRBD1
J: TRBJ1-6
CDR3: CSARVNTGVDNSPLHF
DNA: TGCAGTGCTAGAGTTAACACAGGGGTGGATAATTCACCCCTCCACTTT

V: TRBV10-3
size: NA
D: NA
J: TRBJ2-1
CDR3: CAISPDNEQFF
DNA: TGTGCCATCAGTCCGGACAATGAGCAGTTCTTC

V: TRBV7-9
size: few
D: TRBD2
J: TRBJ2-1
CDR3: CAIQRGAGAFGEQFF
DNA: TGTGCCATACAACGGGGAGCGGGGGCATTTGGTGAGCAGTTCTTC

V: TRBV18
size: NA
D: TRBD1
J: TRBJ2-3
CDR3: CASSPTGGMTDTQYF
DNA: TGTGCCAGCTCACCGACAGGGGGCATGACAGATACGCAGTATTTT

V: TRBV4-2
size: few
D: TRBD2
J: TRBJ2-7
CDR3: CASSQPRTSGGPYEQYF
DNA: TGTGCCAGCAGCCAACCTCGGACTAGCGGGGGCCCATACGAGCAGTACTTC

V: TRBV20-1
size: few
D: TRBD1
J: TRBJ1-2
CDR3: CSAREQGAYGYTF
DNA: TGCAGTGCTAGAGAACAGGGGGCATATGGCTACACCTTC

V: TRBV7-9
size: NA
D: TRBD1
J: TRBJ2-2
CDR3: CASSLRTGTDTGELFF
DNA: TGTGCCAGCAGCCTCCGGACAGGGACGGACACCGGGGAGCTGTTTTTT

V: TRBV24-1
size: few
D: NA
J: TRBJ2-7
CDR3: CAPYVLGTSPYEQYF
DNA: TGTGCCCCTTACGTCCTCGGGACTTCCCCCTACGAGCAGTACTTC

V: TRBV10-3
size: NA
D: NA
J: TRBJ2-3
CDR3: CAISGLSADTQYF
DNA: TGTGCCATCTCGGGGCTCTCTGCAGATACGCAGTATTTT

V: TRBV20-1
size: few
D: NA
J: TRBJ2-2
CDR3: CSARPHPSGTGELFF
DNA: TGCAGTGCTAGGCCCCACCCATCCGGCACCGGGGAGCTGTTTTTT

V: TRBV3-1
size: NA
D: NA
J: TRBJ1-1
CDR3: CASSYLRTEAFF
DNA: TGTGCCAGCAGCTATCTCAGAACTGAAGCTTTCTTT

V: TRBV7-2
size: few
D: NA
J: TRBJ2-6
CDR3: CASSWGYSGANVLTF
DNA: TGTGCCAGCAGCTGGGGATACTCTGGGGCCAACGTCCTGACTTTC

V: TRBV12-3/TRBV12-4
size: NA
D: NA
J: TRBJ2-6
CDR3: CASTAQGFFSGANVLTF
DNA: TGTGCTTCTACAGCACAGGGCTTTTTCTCTGGGGCCAACGTCCTGACTTTC

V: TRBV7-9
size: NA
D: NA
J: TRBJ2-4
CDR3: CASSLAGQDRAKNIQYF
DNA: TGTGCCAGCAGCTTAGCGGGACAAGACCGAGCCAAAAACATTCAGTACTTC